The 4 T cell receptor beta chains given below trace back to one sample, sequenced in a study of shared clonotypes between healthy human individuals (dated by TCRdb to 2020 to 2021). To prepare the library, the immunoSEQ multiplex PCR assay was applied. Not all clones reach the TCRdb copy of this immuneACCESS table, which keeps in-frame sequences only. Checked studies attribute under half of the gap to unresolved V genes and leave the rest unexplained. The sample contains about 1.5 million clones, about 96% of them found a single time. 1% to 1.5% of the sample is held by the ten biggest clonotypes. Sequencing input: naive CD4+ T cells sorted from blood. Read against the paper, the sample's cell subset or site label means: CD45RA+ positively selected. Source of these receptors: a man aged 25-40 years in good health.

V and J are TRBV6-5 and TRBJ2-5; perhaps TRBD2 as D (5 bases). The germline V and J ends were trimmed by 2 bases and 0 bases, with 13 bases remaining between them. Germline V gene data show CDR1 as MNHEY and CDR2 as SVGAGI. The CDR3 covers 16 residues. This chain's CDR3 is CASSYVPGSYQETQYF. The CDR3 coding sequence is TGTGCCAGCAGTTACGTTCCGGGGTCGTACCAAGAGACCCAGTACTTC.

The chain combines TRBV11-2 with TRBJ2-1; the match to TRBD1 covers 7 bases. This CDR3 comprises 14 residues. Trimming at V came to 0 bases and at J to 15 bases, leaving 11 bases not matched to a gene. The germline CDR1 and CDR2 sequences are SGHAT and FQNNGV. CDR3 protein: CASSLDLTRDSGFF. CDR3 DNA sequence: TGTGCCAGCAGCTTAGATCTTACCCGGGACAGTGGGTTCTTC.

The CDR3 coding sequence is TGTGCCAGCTCACAGCAGAGGAACACTGAAGCTTTCTTT. It codes for CASSQQRNTEAFF. This chain joins TRBV18 and TRBJ1-1; no definite D call. Trimming left V 4 bases short and J 1 base short, with 7 bases between. The CDR3 totals 13 residues. Germline V gene sequence: CDR1 KGHSH, CDR2 LQKENI.

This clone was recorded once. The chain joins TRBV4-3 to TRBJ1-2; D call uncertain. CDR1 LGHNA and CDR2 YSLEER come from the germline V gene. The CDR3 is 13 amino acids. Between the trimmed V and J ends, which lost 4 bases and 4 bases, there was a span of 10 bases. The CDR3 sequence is CASSPREGYGYTF. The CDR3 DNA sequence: TGCGCCAGCAGCCCCCGAGAGGGCTATGGCTACACCTTC.